This TCR beta chain was recovered during a study of T cells in Graves' hyperthyroidism and ophthalmopathy. TCR beta CDR3 sequences were amplified from RNA transcripts. First-round RT-PCR of the TCR CDR3 relied on the HTBI primer set. TCRdb processed the multiplex PCR reads anew with MiXCR; each CDR3 protein has one entry. Here the sample spans approximately 610,000 distinct CDR3 sequences, roughly 14% being singletons. V was clipped by 7 bases and J by 5 bases; unmatched bases: 11. The CDR3 extends over 14 amino acids. CDR1 and CDR2 (germline): MNHNS, SASEGT. Input material: blood. The chain carries TRBV6-1 and TRBJ2-7; TRBD2 aligns across 7 bases. This receptor was identified in a woman aged 40 to 50 with Graves' ophthalmopathy. In nucleotides, the CDR3 is TGTGCCAGCAACCCCTGGAGGGGAGGGCACGAGCAGTACTTC. Translation: CASNPWRGGHEQYF.